This T cell receptor beta chain comes out of a study of control samples from healthy donors and cancer patients. V was pared by 1 base and J by 8 bases, with 17 bases between. CDR1 is MGHRA and CDR2 is YSYEKL in the germline V gene. The CDR3 is made up of 15 amino acids. Some clones are missing from TCRdb's copy, which holds only in-frame ones; the method was immunoSEQ multiplex PCR. The table lists about 75,000 clones, around 94% of them singletons. Sequencing was done on a sample of blood. The genes are TRBV4-1 and TRBJ1-2; D is undetermined. The sequence came from a woman between 40 and 50 years old in good health. The CDR3 DNA is TGCGCCAGCAGCCAAGGTGAGGGCAACTATGAAGGCTACACCTTC. This gives the protein CASSQGEGNYEGYTF.